A selection of T cell receptor beta chains follows, all from one sample in a study of blood T cells in healthy people across ages. Using its own MiXCR run on the 5' RACE reads, TCRdb lists one record per CDR3 protein. The sample has 780,000 or so distinct CDR3 sequences, just under 25% seen once. These data also featured in a second study, about T cells of mothers and their children.

Input material: blood. All receptors derive from a boy aged 10-17 years in good health. The CDR3 runs from the conserved cysteine through the conserved F or W. D genes are given only for firm matches. Size values are once, few and many counts, or a class for expanded clones, and some rows have none.

cdr3_length: 15
d_call: NA
v_call: TRBV28
j_call: TRBJ2-5
clone_size: NA
cdr3_aa: CASSPSQAFQETQYF
cdr3_nt: TGTGCCAGCAGTCCTTCACAGGCGTTTCAAGAGACCCAGTACTTC

cdr3_length: 12
d_call: NA
v_call: TRBV29-1
j_call: TRBJ2-7
clone_size: few
cdr3_aa: CSVRRISGEQYF
cdr3_nt: TGCAGCGTTCGACGGATCAGTGGGGAGCAGTACTTC

cdr3_length: 13
d_call: NA
v_call: TRBV4-3
j_call: TRBJ2-1
clone_size: NA
cdr3_aa: CASSHLGVSEQFF
cdr3_nt: TGCGCCAGCAGCCACCTGGGAGTCAGTGAGCAGTTCTTC

cdr3_length: 13
d_call: TRBD1
v_call: TRBV20-1
j_call: TRBJ1-5
clone_size: NA
cdr3_aa: CSASNRGNQPQHF
cdr3_nt: TGCAGTGCTAGCAACAGGGGGAATCAGCCCCAGCATTTT

cdr3_length: 16
d_call: NA
v_call: TRBV2
j_call: TRBJ1-2
clone_size: NA
cdr3_aa: CARGVPRTESNYGYTF
cdr3_nt: TGTGCCAGGGGGGTCCCGCGGACAGAGAGTAACTATGGCTACACCTTC

cdr3_length: 8
d_call: NA
v_call: TRBV18
j_call: TRBJ2-6
clone_size: NA
cdr3_aa: CASSPRPF
cdr3_nt: TGTGCCAGCTCACCACGGCCTTTC

cdr3_length: 14
d_call: NA
v_call: TRBV12-3/TRBV12-4
j_call: TRBJ1-1
clone_size: NA
cdr3_aa: CASSLWGLDTEAFF
cdr3_nt: TGTGCCAGCAGTTTATGGGGGTTGGACACTGAAGCTTTCTTT

cdr3_length: 15
d_call: NA
v_call: TRBV4-3
j_call: TRBJ1-1
clone_size: NA
cdr3_aa: CASSQDRGLTTEAFF
cdr3_nt: TGCGCCAGCAGCCAAGACAGGGGTTTGACCACTGAAGCTTTCTTT

cdr3_length: 14
d_call: TRBD1
v_call: TRBV6-5
j_call: TRBJ2-7
clone_size: NA
cdr3_aa: CASSYQGQAYEQYF
cdr3_nt: TGTGCCAGCAGTTACCAGGGACAGGCCTACGAGCAGTACTTC

cdr3_length: 14
d_call: NA
v_call: TRBV19
j_call: TRBJ1-4
clone_size: few
cdr3_aa: CASSTGRINEKLFF
cdr3_nt: TGTGCCAGTAGTACGGGACGGATTAATGAAAAACTGTTTTTT

cdr3_length: 14
d_call: NA
v_call: TRBV25-1
j_call: TRBJ2-7
clone_size: NA
cdr3_aa: CASSEFKGSNEQYF
cdr3_nt: TGTGCCAGCAGTGAATTCAAGGGGTCGAACGAGCAGTACTTC

cdr3_length: 14
d_call: TRBD1
v_call: TRBV20-1
j_call: TRBJ2-5
clone_size: NA
cdr3_aa: CSARVTGGAGTQYF
cdr3_nt: TGCAGTGCTAGAGTGACAGGGGGAGCGGGGACCCAGTACTTC

cdr3_length: 13
d_call: NA
v_call: TRBV27
j_call: TRBJ2-7
clone_size: few
cdr3_aa: CASSPGTRYEQYF
cdr3_nt: TGTGCCAGCAGTCCCGGGACCCGCTACGAGCAGTACTTC

cdr3_length: 16
d_call: NA
v_call: TRBV15
j_call: TRBJ2-2
clone_size: NA
cdr3_aa: CATSPGRSKNTGELFF
cdr3_nt: TGTGCCACCAGCCCGGGCCGGTCGAAAAACACCGGGGAGCTGTTTTTT

cdr3_length: 12
d_call: NA
v_call: TRBV20-1
j_call: TRBJ1-1
clone_size: few
cdr3_aa: CSVPTRNTEAFF
cdr3_nt: TGCAGTGTCCCGACACGGAACACTGAAGCTTTCTTT

cdr3_length: 15
d_call: NA
v_call: TRBV10-2
j_call: TRBJ1-5
clone_size: NA
cdr3_aa: CASSEDRWGGQPQHF
cdr3_nt: TGCGCCAGCAGTGAAGACAGGTGGGGAGGTCAGCCCCAGCATTTT

cdr3_length: 15
d_call: NA
v_call: TRBV4-3
j_call: TRBJ2-7
clone_size: many
cdr3_aa: CASSQDPGSSYEQYF
cdr3_nt: TGCGCCAGCAGCCAAGATCCGGGGAGCTCCTACGAGCAGTACTTC

cdr3_length: 13
d_call: NA
v_call: TRBV20-1
j_call: TRBJ2-5
clone_size: NA
cdr3_aa: CSALTRLGETQYF
cdr3_nt: TGCAGTGCTCTCACTAGGCTTGGAGAGACCCAGTACTTC

cdr3_length: 14
d_call: TRBD1
v_call: TRBV6-2/TRBV6-3
j_call: TRBJ2-1
clone_size: NA
cdr3_aa: CAAKQGIYWDEQFF
cdr3_nt: TGTGCCGCCAAACAGGGGATTTATTGGGATGAGCAGTTCTTC

cdr3_length: 13
d_call: TRBD1
v_call: TRBV29-1
j_call: TRBJ2-5
clone_size: few
cdr3_aa: CSVETGMAETQYF
cdr3_nt: TGCAGCGTTGAGACAGGGATGGCGGAGACCCAGTACTTC

cdr3_length: 14
d_call: NA
v_call: TRBV20-1
j_call: TRBJ1-2
clone_size: NA
cdr3_aa: CSARATGGSYGYTF
cdr3_nt: TGCAGTGCTAGGGCTACAGGCGGTAGCTATGGCTACACCTTC

cdr3_length: 16
d_call: NA
v_call: TRBV27
j_call: TRBJ2-5
clone_size: NA
cdr3_aa: CASSSLGPITWETQYF
cdr3_nt: TGTGCCAGCAGTTCCCTGGGACCGATTACTTGGGAGACCCAGTACTTC

cdr3_length: 14
d_call: NA
v_call: TRBV5-1
j_call: TRBJ2-7
clone_size: NA
cdr3_aa: CASSLVWGPYEQYF
cdr3_nt: TGCGCCAGCAGCTTGGTTTGGGGCCCCTACGAGCAGTACTTC

cdr3_length: 13
d_call: NA
v_call: TRBV29-1
j_call: TRBJ1-5
clone_size: few
cdr3_aa: CSVEGDVGQPQHF
cdr3_nt: TGCAGCGTTGAAGGGGACGTCGGTCAGCCCCAGCATTTT

cdr3_length: 13
d_call: NA
v_call: TRBV2
j_call: TRBJ2-5
clone_size: few
cdr3_aa: CASRYMEKETQYF
cdr3_nt: TGTGCCAGCAGATATATGGAAAAAGAGACCCAGTACTTC

cdr3_length: 13
d_call: TRBD2
v_call: TRBV20-1
j_call: TRBJ2-5
clone_size: NA
cdr3_aa: CSARPTSAETQYF
cdr3_nt: TGCAGTGCTCGCCCGACTAGCGCGGAGACCCAGTACTTC

cdr3_length: 14
d_call: NA
v_call: TRBV5-1
j_call: TRBJ2-5
clone_size: NA
cdr3_aa: CASSFLGGQETQYF
cdr3_nt: TGCGCCAGCAGCTTCCTAGGAGGGCAAGAGACCCAGTACTTC

cdr3_length: 16
d_call: TRBD1
v_call: TRBV4-3
j_call: TRBJ2-5
clone_size: many
cdr3_aa: CASSQDRQGAVETQYF
cdr3_nt: TGCGCCAGCAGCCAAGATCGACAGGGGGCGGTGGAGACCCAGTACTTC

cdr3_length: 16
d_call: NA
v_call: TRBV4-3
j_call: TRBJ2-3
clone_size: NA
cdr3_aa: CASSQEGGPSTDTQYF
cdr3_nt: TGCGCCAGCAGCCAAGAAGGGGGACCTAGCACAGATACGCAGTATTTT

cdr3_length: 14
d_call: NA
v_call: TRBV20-1
j_call: TRBJ1-5
clone_size: few
cdr3_aa: CSASGDGSNQPQHF
cdr3_nt: TGCAGTGCTAGTGGTGACGGTTCCAATCAGCCCCAGCATTTT

cdr3_length: 14
d_call: NA
v_call: TRBV5-1
j_call: TRBJ1-4
clone_size: NA
cdr3_aa: CASSEQPTNEKLFF
cdr3_nt: TGCGCCAGCAGCGAACAGCCAACTAATGAAAAACTGTTTTTT

cdr3_length: 14
d_call: NA
v_call: TRBV5-1
j_call: TRBJ2-7
clone_size: few
cdr3_aa: CASSPSGESYEQYF
cdr3_nt: TGCGCCAGCAGCCCGTCCGGGGAATCCTACGAGCAGTACTTC

cdr3_length: 14
d_call: NA
v_call: TRBV5-1
j_call: TRBJ2-7
clone_size: NA
cdr3_aa: CASSFFPGSYEQYF
cdr3_nt: TGCGCCAGCAGCTTTTTTCCAGGCTCCTACGAGCAGTACTTC

cdr3_length: 11
d_call: NA
v_call: TRBV28
j_call: TRBJ2-7
clone_size: many
cdr3_aa: CASSLGVEQYF
cdr3_nt: TGTGCCAGCAGTTTAGGGGTCGAGCAGTACTTC

cdr3_length: 16
d_call: NA
v_call: TRBV5-6
j_call: TRBJ1-1
clone_size: few
cdr3_aa: CASSDPYRALNTEAFF
cdr3_nt: TGTGCCAGCAGCGATCCCTACAGAGCGTTGAACACTGAAGCTTTCTTT

cdr3_length: 15
d_call: TRBD1
v_call: TRBV7-9
j_call: TRBJ2-6
clone_size: many
cdr3_aa: CASSTGESGANVLTF
cdr3_nt: TGTGCCAGCAGCACAGGGGAGTCTGGGGCCAACGTCCTGACTTTC

cdr3_length: 11
d_call: NA
v_call: TRBV29-1
j_call: TRBJ2-1
clone_size: NA
cdr3_aa: CSVGFNNEQFF
cdr3_nt: TGCAGCGTTGGATTCAACAATGAGCAGTTCTTC

cdr3_length: 16
d_call: NA
v_call: TRBV20-1
j_call: TRBJ2-1
clone_size: NA
cdr3_aa: CSARAPGTSVFNEQFF
cdr3_nt: TGCAGTGCTAGAGCGCCAGGGACCTCCGTGTTCAATGAGCAGTTCTTC

cdr3_length: 14
d_call: TRBD1
v_call: TRBV29-1
j_call: TRBJ2-7
clone_size: NA
cdr3_aa: CSVFGGDRGYEQYF
cdr3_nt: TGCAGCGTCTTCGGGGGGGACAGGGGGTACGAGCAGTACTTC

cdr3_length: 16
d_call: TRBD1
v_call: TRBV12-5
j_call: TRBJ2-2
clone_size: NA
cdr3_aa: CASGSTGGSDTGELFF
cdr3_nt: TGTGCTAGTGGTTCCACAGGGGGCAGTGACACCGGGGAGCTGTTTTTT

cdr3_length: 14
d_call: TRBD1
v_call: TRBV20-1
j_call: TRBJ1-5
clone_size: NA
cdr3_aa: CSARGRQGGQPQHF
cdr3_nt: TGCAGTGCTAGGGGTCGACAGGGAGGGCAGCCCCAGCATTTT

cdr3_length: 15
d_call: NA
v_call: TRBV19
j_call: TRBJ1-4
clone_size: few
cdr3_aa: CASSQQGATNEKLFF
cdr3_nt: TGTGCCAGTAGCCAACAGGGCGCAACTAATGAAAAACTGTTTTTT

cdr3_length: 15
d_call: NA
v_call: TRBV12-3/TRBV12-4
j_call: TRBJ2-5
clone_size: few
cdr3_aa: CASSLITSQQETQYF
cdr3_nt: TGTGCCAGCAGTTTAATAACTAGCCAACAAGAGACCCAGTACTTC

cdr3_length: 15
d_call: TRBD2
v_call: TRBV6-5
j_call: TRBJ2-1
clone_size: NA
cdr3_aa: CASSATGTSYNEQFF
cdr3_nt: TGTGCCAGCAGCGCAACCGGGACTAGTTACAATGAGCAGTTCTTC

cdr3_length: 14
d_call: NA
v_call: TRBV12-3/TRBV12-4
j_call: TRBJ1-2
clone_size: NA
cdr3_aa: CASTLRGGDYGYTF
cdr3_nt: TGTGCCAGCACCTTAAGGGGCGGTGACTATGGCTACACCTTC

cdr3_length: 13
d_call: NA
v_call: TRBV28
j_call: TRBJ1-1
clone_size: NA
cdr3_aa: CASTEAGANEAFF
cdr3_nt: TGTGCCAGCACCGAAGCGGGGGCTAATGAAGCTTTCTTT

cdr3_length: 14
d_call: NA
v_call: TRBV11-2
j_call: TRBJ1-1
clone_size: NA
cdr3_aa: CASSRERGDTEAFF
cdr3_nt: TGTGCCAGCAGCCGAGAGAGAGGGGACACTGAAGCTTTCTTT

cdr3_length: 14
d_call: TRBD1
v_call: TRBV6-6
j_call: TRBJ2-7
clone_size: NA
cdr3_aa: CASSYGDSTYEQYF
cdr3_nt: TGTGCCAGCAGTTACGGGGACAGCACCTACGAGCAGTACTTC

cdr3_length: 16
d_call: TRBD2
v_call: TRBV29-1
j_call: TRBJ2-5
clone_size: few
cdr3_aa: CSVEDGTSGRAETQYF
cdr3_nt: TGCAGCGTTGAAGATGGGACTAGCGGGAGGGCGGAGACCCAGTACTTC

cdr3_length: 16
d_call: TRBD2
v_call: TRBV5-1
j_call: TRBJ2-1
clone_size: few
cdr3_aa: CASSPRLAGGDNEQFF
cdr3_nt: TGCGCCAGCAGCCCGAGACTAGCGGGGGGTGACAATGAGCAGTTCTTC

cdr3_length: 17
d_call: TRBD1
v_call: TRBV7-9
j_call: TRBJ2-6
clone_size: NA
cdr3_aa: CASSLPGGYSGANVLTF
cdr3_nt: TGTGCCAGCAGCTTACCAGGGGGCTACTCTGGGGCCAACGTCCTGACTTTC

cdr3_length: 16
d_call: TRBD1
v_call: TRBV6-6
j_call: TRBJ2-1
clone_size: NA
cdr3_aa: CASSYQTGQGPNEQFF
cdr3_nt: TGTGCCAGCAGTTACCAAACGGGACAGGGTCCTAATGAGCAGTTCTTC